A selection of T cell receptor beta chains follows, all from one sample in a study of blood T cell repertoires in COVID-19. Measured with immunoSEQ multiplex PCR; TCRdb has only the in-frame clones, and not every one. The sample lists hundreds of thousands of clones, more than 80% occurring once. Input material: PBMCs or T cells enriched from blood (not recorded which). The receptors were gathered from a man aged 18 to 30 who had recovered from COVID-19. The conserved cysteine and the conserved F or W are not part of the CDR3 here. Each record gives: J gene, V gene, CDR3 protein.

TRBJ1-1,TRBV28,ASSPPRVTEAF
TRBJ2-3,TRBV4-1,ASSQGRGGLADTQY
TRBJ1-2,TRBV6-5,ASTRGDYGYT
TRBJ1-5,TRBV29-1,SVPGGQSNQPQH
TRBJ2-3,TRBV11-3,ASSQREADTQY
TRBJ2-1,TRBV4-3,ASSQGLASSYNEQF
TRBJ1-3,TRBV4-3,ASSQSPGLRNTIY
TRBJ1-6,TRBV30,AWTTGGNNSPLH
TRBJ1-1,TRBV5-1,ASSVGQGHMNTEAF
TRBJ1-3,TRBV7-2,ASRRESSGNTIY
TRBJ2-1,TRBV27,ASSFNPRDEQF
TRBJ1-2,TRBV14,ASSQDRGLADGYT
TRBJ1-2,TRBV7-9,ASSRRTGGGGYT
TRBJ2-7,TRBV23-1,ASFGGFTVGSYEQY
TRBJ1-1,TRBV5-1,ASSRGGVTEAF
TRBJ2-7,TRBV4-1,ASSQGLKGVLYEQY
TRBJ2-7,TRBV7-3,ASSLGTGYEQY
TRBJ1-5,TRBV10-2,ASSESRRGEPQH
TRBJ1-6,TRBV7-9,ASSLDSRQGRIANSPLH
TRBJ1-6,TRBV11-2,ASSPQGPSSYNSPLH
TRBJ1-2,TRBV4-1,ASSQLGGSNYGYT
TRBJ2-1,TRBV6-5,ASSSTSGRDNEQF
TRBJ1-6,TRBV9,ASSLSLESSSYNSPLH
TRBJ1-2,TRBV5-4,ASSFQQGNYGYT
TRBJ2-7,TRBV28,ASSFQGYEQY
TRBJ2-3,TRBV3-1/TRBV3-2,ASSQARLTLGTDTQY
TRBJ2-3,TRBV27,ASSWGPHSTDTQY
TRBJ1-6,TRBV19,ASSSDRASPLH
TRBJ1-6,TRBV7-9,ASSSATGGSYNSPLH
TRBJ2-5,TRBV6-4,ASGGLAGVETQY
TRBJ2-1,TRBV6-5,ASSFLLAGSRNEQF
TRBJ1-6,TRBV6-1,ASSQSGTGVSPLH
TRBJ2-2,TRBV3-1/TRBV3-2,ASSQDPRTLSGGTGELF
TRBJ2-2,TRBV30,AWSVRDSNAGELF
TRBJ1-2,TRBV30,AWSWAGGNYGYT
TRBJ1-5,TRBV12-3/TRBV12-4,ASSGGGSQPQH
TRBJ1-6,TRBV5-1,ASSLGQGVWSPLH
TRBJ2-3,TRBV5-6,ASSLAFVDTQY
TRBJ2-7,TRBV20-1,SALHTYEQY
TRBJ2-3,TRBV24-1,ATSDSFFTDTQY
TRBJ2-2,TRBV15,ATSRDRGTGELF